Presented here are 7 T cell receptor beta chains from one specimen sequenced in a study of blood T cell repertoires in COVID-19. The method was immunoSEQ multiplex PCR; TCRdb's version includes in-frame clones alone and lacks a portion of them. Of about 480,000 clones in the sample, about nine tenths were seen once. What was sequenced was peripheral blood. These receptors were obtained from a woman in her forties or fifties with COVID-19, enrolled during active disease.

This clone was seen once. The chain couples TRBV19 to TRBJ1-6, with D tentatively TRBD1 (6 bases). The CDR3 covers 18 residues. From germline, CDR1 is LNHDA and CDR2 SQIVND (reference sequence). V lost 0 bases, J lost 8 bases, and 20 bases lay in between. The CDR3 DNA is TGTGCCAGTAGTATAGAAGCCGGCGGACGTCCAGGGGATTCACCCCTCCACTTT. The encoded protein is CASSIEAGGRPGDSPLHF.

The genes are TRBV6-4 and TRBJ2-3; TRBD2 matches 13 bases. Germline-derived CDR1 and CDR2 are MRHNA and SNTAGT. The CDR3 extends over 18 amino acids. The ends lost 0 bases at V and 1 base at J; junction bases unmatched: 4. The CDR3 nucleotides read TGTGCCAGCAGTGACTCGATGGGACTAGCGGGGCGCACAGATACGCAGTATTTT. It specifies CASSDSMGLAGRTDTQYF.

The rearrangement uses TRBV5-1 and TRBJ1-1; D might be TRBD1 (5 bases). Germline CDR1 SGHRS, CDR2 YFSETQ. This CDR3 has 15 amino acids. Trimming removed 0 bases from V and 0 bases from J, with 9 bases in between. In nucleotides, the CDR3 is TGCGCCAGCAGCTTGGACAGGTCGATGAACACTGAAGCTTTCTTT. Translated: CASSLDRSMNTEAFF.

This chain connects TRBV6-5 to TRBJ2-3, with 9 positions matching TRBD1. J lost 2 bases, V lost 8 bases, and 8 bases had no gene match. Germline V CDR1 and CDR2: MNHEY, SVGAGI. The CDR3 contains 15 residues. The CDR3 protein is CASLRTGAVTDTQYF. The DNA of the CDR3 is TGTGCCAGCCTGCGGACAGGGGCCGTCACAGATACGCAGTATTTT.

The genes are TRBV20-1 and TRBJ1-1; no reliable D call. The V gene lost 3 bases and the J gene lost 6 bases, with 8 bases spanning the gap. Germline V lookup: CDR1 DFQATT, CDR2 SNEGSKA (reference sequence). The CDR3 is 11 amino acids. The CDR3 region is CSASERAEAFF. The CDR3 region has the DNA TGCAGTGCTAGTGAACGGGCTGAAGCTTTCTTT.

The CDR3 DNA follows: TGTGCCAGCAGCCGACAGAACTATGGCTACACCTTC. This translates into CASSRQNYGYTF. V usage is TRBV6-5 and J usage is TRBJ1-2, with D possibly TRBD1 on 5 matching bases. Trimming removed 6 bases from V and 2 bases from J, with 7 bases in between. The germline gives CDR1 MNHEY, CDR2 SVGAGI. This CDR3 spans 12 amino acids.

The chain links TRBV14 to TRBJ2-7, with a possible D match to TRBD2 (5 bases). This CDR3 is built from 13 residues. The V end lost 3 bases, the J end lost 5 bases, and 11 bases lay between the germline ends. CDR1 is SGHDN, CDR2 FVKESK, per germline. CDR3 sequence: CASSQRLRDEQYF. In DNA, the CDR3 is TGTGCCAGCAGCCAGCGTTTGAGGGACGAGCAGTACTTC.